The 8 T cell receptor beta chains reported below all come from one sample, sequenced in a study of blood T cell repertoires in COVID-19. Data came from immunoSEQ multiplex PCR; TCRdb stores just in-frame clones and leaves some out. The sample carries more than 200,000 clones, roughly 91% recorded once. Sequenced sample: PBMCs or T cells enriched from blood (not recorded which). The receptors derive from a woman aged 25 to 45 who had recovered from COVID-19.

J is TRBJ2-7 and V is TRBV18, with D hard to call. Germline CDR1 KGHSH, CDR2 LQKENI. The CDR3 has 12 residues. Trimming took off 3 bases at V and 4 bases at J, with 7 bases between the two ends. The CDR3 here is CASSPLTYEQYF. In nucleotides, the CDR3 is TGTGCCAGCTCACCCTTGACTTACGAGCAGTACTTC.

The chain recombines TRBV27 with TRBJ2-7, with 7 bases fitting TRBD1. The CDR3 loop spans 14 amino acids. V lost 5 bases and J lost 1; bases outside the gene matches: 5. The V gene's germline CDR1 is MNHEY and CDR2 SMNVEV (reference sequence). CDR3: CASSLRQGSYEQYF. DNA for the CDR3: TGTGCCAGCAGTCTAAGACAGGGATCCTACGAGCAGTACTTC.

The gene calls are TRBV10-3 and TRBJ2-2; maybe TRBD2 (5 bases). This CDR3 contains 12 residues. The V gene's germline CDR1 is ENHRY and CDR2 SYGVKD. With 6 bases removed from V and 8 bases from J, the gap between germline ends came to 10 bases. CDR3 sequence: CAISVGAGELFF. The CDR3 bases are TGTGCCATCAGCGTGGGAGCTGGGGAGCTGTTTTTT.

CDR3 residues: CASSRQGSTEAFF. The CDR3 coding sequence is TGTGCCAGCAGCCGACAGGGCTCCACTGAAGCTTTCTTT. The J gene is TRBJ1-1, the V gene TRBV7-3, with 7 bases that match TRBD1. Trimming cost V 5 bases and J 4 bases; bases outside gene matches: 4. Germline V CDR1 and CDR2: SGHTA, FQGTGA. CDR3 length equals 13 residues. Combining the CDR3 with reference TRBV7-3 and TRBJ1-1 gives the whole variable domain GAGVSQTPSNKVTEKGKYVELRCDPISGHTALYWYRQSLGQGPEFLIYFQGTGAADDSGLPNDRFFAVRPEGSVSTLKIQRTERGDSAVYLCASSRQGSTEAFFGQGTRLTVV.

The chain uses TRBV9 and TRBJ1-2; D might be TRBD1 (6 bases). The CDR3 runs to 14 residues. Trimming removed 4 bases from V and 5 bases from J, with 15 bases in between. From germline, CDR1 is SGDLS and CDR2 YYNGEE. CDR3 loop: CASSLHGTPYGYTF. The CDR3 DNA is TGTGCCAGCAGCCTCCACGGGACACCGTATGGCTACACCTTC.

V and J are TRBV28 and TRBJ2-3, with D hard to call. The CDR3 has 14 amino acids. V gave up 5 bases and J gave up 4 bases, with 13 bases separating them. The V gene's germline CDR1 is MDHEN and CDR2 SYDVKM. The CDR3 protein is CASSPISAPDTQYF. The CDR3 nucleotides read TGTGCCAGCAGTCCGATATCTGCGCCAGATACGCAGTATTTT. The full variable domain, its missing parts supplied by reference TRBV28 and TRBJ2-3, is DVKVTQSSRYLVKRTGEKVFLECVQDMDHENMFWYRQDPGLGLRLIYFSYDVKMKEKGDIPEGYSVSREKKERFSLILESASTNQTSMYLCASSPISAPDTQYFGPGTRLTVL.

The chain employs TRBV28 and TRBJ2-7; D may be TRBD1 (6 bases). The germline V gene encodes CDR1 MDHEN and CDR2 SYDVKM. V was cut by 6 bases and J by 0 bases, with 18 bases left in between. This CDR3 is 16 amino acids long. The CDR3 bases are TGTGCCAGCAGCCCTTATCACAGGGTATACTCCTACGAGCAGTACTTC. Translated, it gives CASSPYHRVYSYEQYF.

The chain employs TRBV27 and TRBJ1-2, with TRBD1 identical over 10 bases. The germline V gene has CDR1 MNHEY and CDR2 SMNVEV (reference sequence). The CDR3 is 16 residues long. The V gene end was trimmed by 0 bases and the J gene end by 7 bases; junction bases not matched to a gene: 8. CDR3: CASSLSGQGFSGGYTF. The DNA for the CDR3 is TGTGCCAGCAGTTTATCGGGACAGGGGTTTTCTGGTGGCTACACCTTC.